This T cell receptor beta chain appears in the sequencing data of a study of shared clonotypes between healthy human individuals. A remark on this clone: Other DNA sequences from this sample encode an identical CDR3 as well.

The germline V gene has CDR1 GTSNPN and CDR2 SVGIG (reference sequence). The length of the CDR3 is 13 residues. V shed 0 bases, J shed 3 bases, and the junction held 2 bases outside the gene matches. The protocol was immunoSEQ multiplex PCR, while the TCRdb copy is restricted to in-frame clones and leaves out a portion. The sample has about 750,000 clones, 85% to 95% seen once. CD45RO negativity and positive selection for CCR7 defined naive CD8 cells, a population that excluded terminally differentiated effector memory CD45RA+ cells. The clonotype originates from a man aged 25-45 years in good health. The rearrangement links TRBV30 to TRBJ2-7; TRBD1 matches at 7 bases. Material for sequencing was naive CD8+ T cells sorted from blood. CDR3 protein: CAWSVGTDYEQYF. The CDR3 region has the DNA TGTGCCTGGAGTGTGGGGACAGACTACGAGCAGTACTTC.